These 27 T cell receptor beta chains originate from one sample sequenced in a study of beta chain features in type 1 diabetes. The study's findings and limits: For Type 1 diabetes patients, all four CD4+ subsets carried TCRB CDR3s that were moderately but significantly shorter.

No antigen is known for these receptors. Investigators reverse transcribed all isolated RNA, so they sequenced expressed TCRB transcripts. Clones were sequenced by immunoSEQ multiplex PCR, and TCRdb holds only the in-frame ones, with some missing. The table lists around 240,000 clones, 16% of them singletons, with 0.065% to 0.1% in the top ten. Sequencing was done on a sample of naive CD4+ T cells from blood. The receptor set was obtained from a young man with type 1 diabetes.

The chain has TRBV4-3 and TRBJ2-3, with unresolved D. Trimming left V 0 bases short and J 6 bases short, with 7 bases between. The length of the CDR3 is 13 residues. Germline V gene data show CDR1 as LGHNA and CDR2 as YSLEER. CDR3 nucleotide sequence: TGCGCCAGCAGCCAAGATTATCGGGATACGCAGTATTTT. This codes for CASSQDYRDTQYF.

This clone was found a few times. The rearrangement joins TRBV29-1 to TRBJ2-2; no firm D call. Trimming shortened V by 2 bases and J by 6 bases, and 10 bases separated the two germline ends. The CDR3 is 13 amino acids. The V gene's germline CDR1 is SQVTM and CDR2 ANQGSEA. The CDR3 DNA sequence: TGCAGCGTTGAACTGACGTGGCCCGGGGAGCTGTTTTTT. Protein product: CSVELTWPGELFF.

V gene TRBV30 combines with J gene TRBJ2-5, with TRBD1 matching 9 bases. Trimming cost V 0 bases and J 3 bases; bases outside gene matches: 5. CDR1 and CDR2 from the germline V gene are GTSNPN and SVGIG (reference sequence). The CDR3 has 15 amino acids. For the CDR3, the DNA is TGTGCCTGGAGTGTAGGACAGGGGTCGGAAGAGACCCAGTACTTC. Residues: CAWSVGQGSEETQYF.

This chain links TRBV19 with TRBJ1-4; D ambiguous. There are 14 residues in the CDR3. V was clipped by 10 bases and J by 5 bases, with 17 bases between them. Germline loops: CDR1 LNHDA, CDR2 SQIVND (reference sequence). CDR3: CAISEGAANEKLFF. CDR3 bases: TGTGCCATCTCAGAAGGAGCGGCAAATGAAAAACTGTTTTTT.

This clone was counted a few times. The chain recombines TRBV27 with TRBJ2-7; perhaps D is TRBD1 or TRBD2 (5 bases each). The CDR3 extends over 14 amino acids. The V end lost 6 bases, the J end lost 2 bases, and 14 bases lay between the germline ends. The V gene's germline CDR1 is MNHEY and CDR2 SMNVEV (reference sequence). This CDR3 is CASSGTGLTYEQYF. The CDR3 coding sequence is TGTGCCAGCAGCGGGACGGGCCTTACCTACGAGCAGTACTTC.

This chain connects TRBV7-3 to TRBJ2-1, with D hard to call. The CDR3 runs to 15 residues. The germline CDR1 and CDR2 sequences are SGHTA and FQGTGA. V shed 0 bases and J shed 2 bases, with 8 bases lying between them. This CDR3 is CASSLTGYPYNEQFF. As DNA, the CDR3 is TGTGCCAGCAGCTTAACGGGGTATCCCTACAATGAGCAGTTCTTC.

This chain connects TRBV2 to TRBJ2-1; D is unclear. The CDR3 loop spans 12 amino acids. Germline-derived CDR1 and CDR2 are SNHLY and FYNNEI. Trimming left V 4 bases short and J 10 bases short, with 11 bases between. The DNA of the CDR3 is TGTGCCAGCAGTGTGTCAAGCCGCGAGCAGTTCTTC. This encodes CASSVSSREQFF.

This clone has only a few counts. CDR3 sequence (DNA): TGTGCCAGCAGTTTAAAGGGGCAGGCTGGCTACACCTTC. Its translation is CASSLKGQAGYTF. This chain connects TRBV27 to TRBJ1-2; a possible D gene is TRBD1 (5 bases). V was shortened by 2 bases and J by 7 bases, with 11 bases between the two germline ends. The CDR3 loop spans 13 amino acids. Germline assignment: CDR1 MNHEY and CDR2 SMNVEV (reference sequence).

The CDR3 is CAWNSDTQYF. The DNA for the CDR3 is TGTGCCTGGAACTCAGATACGCAGTATTTT. The genes are TRBV30 and TRBJ2-3; D remains unclear. The CDR3 has 10 amino acids. Per the germline V gene, CDR1 is GTSNPN and CDR2 is SVGIG (reference sequence). The ends were cut back, 4 bases at V and 4 bases at J, with 3 bases in the middle.

Only a few counts were recorded for this clone. Different DNA sequences within this sample yield the same CDR3. The rearrangement joins TRBV5-1 to TRBJ2-6; unclear D gene. The CDR3 spans 14 residues. Trimming shortened V by 0 bases and J by 4 bases, and 5 bases separated the two germline ends. CDR1 is SGHRS and CDR2 is YFSETQ in the germline V gene. For the CDR3, the DNA is TGCGCCAGCAGCTTGGGCCCCGGGGCCAACGTCCTGACTTTC. It encodes CASSLGPGANVLTF.

This chain joins TRBV4-3 and TRBJ2-3; 13 bases map to TRBD2. This CDR3 has 19 residues. Germline V CDR1 and CDR2: LGHNA, YSLEER. V was clipped by 0 bases and J by 3 bases; unmatched bases: 9. The CDR3 coding sequence is TGCGCCAGCAGCCAAGATGCGACTAGCGGGAGGAGGGTAACAGATACGCAGTATTTT. This translates into CASSQDATSGRRVTDTQYF.

This clone was counted a few times. The rearrangement links TRBV2 to TRBJ2-3; D might be TRBD2 (5 bases). The germline V and J ends were trimmed by 3 bases and 4 bases, with 14 bases remaining between them. CDR1 is SNHLY, CDR2 FYNNEI, per germline. The CDR3 runs to 15 residues. In nucleotides, the CDR3 is TGTGCCAGCAGTGAGGGCCATATGGAGGCAGATACGCAGTATTTT. Protein product: CASSEGHMEADTQYF.

The rearrangement uses TRBV30 and TRBJ1-1; unclear D gene. CDR1 and CDR2 (germline): GTSNPN, SVGIG (reference sequence). The V gene lost 3 bases and the J gene lost 4 bases, with 15 bases spanning the gap. The CDR3 is made up of 14 amino acids. The CDR3 sequence: CAWRQRAFVTEAFF. DNA of the CDR3: TGTGCCTGGAGACAGCGCGCATTCGTCACTGAAGCTTTCTTT.

V and J are TRBV28 and TRBJ2-3; no clear D. Germline V gives CDR1 MDHEN, CDR2 SYDVKM. The CDR3 length is 13 residues. Trimming pared 3 bases from V and 4 bases from J, leaving 8 bases between. CDR3 residues: CASSFSVPDTQYF. Here the CDR3 DNA reads TGTGCCAGCAGTTTTTCAGTGCCAGATACGCAGTATTTT.

J is TRBJ2-7 and V is TRBV6-5; D is unclear. The V gene's germline CDR1 is MNHEY and CDR2 SVGAGI. This CDR3 spans 12 amino acids. V dropped 5 bases and J dropped 5 bases, with 10 bases sitting between them. Here the CDR3 DNA reads TGTGCCAGCAGTCCCCGACGGGACGAGCAGTACTTC. Amino acids: CASSPRRDEQYF.

The chain employs TRBV6-6 and TRBJ2-1; TRBD2 matches at 11 bases. The CDR3 extends over 16 amino acids. J gave up 10 bases and V 2 bases, and 10 bases lay outside the gene matches. Per germline, CDR1 MNHNY and CDR2 SVGAGI (reference sequence). CDR3 nucleotide sequence: TGTGCCAGCAGTTACACGGGACTAGCGGAGGGGGGGGAGCAGTTCTTC. The encoded protein is CASSYTGLAEGGEQFF.

The chain combines TRBV9 with TRBJ2-3; D unresolved. Trimming pared 1 base from V and 2 bases from J, leaving 2 bases between. Germline assignment: CDR1 SGDLS and CDR2 YYNGEE. CDR3 size: 12 residues. The CDR3 bases are TGTGCCAGCAGCGTAACCACAGATACGCAGTATTTT. This sequence encodes CASSVTTDTQYF.

There are a few counts of this clone. In nucleotides, the CDR3 is TGCGCCAGCAGGTGGGACGGATCCTACAATGAGCAGTTCTTC. Amino acids: CASRWDGSYNEQFF. This sequence joins TRBV5-1 and TRBJ2-1, with D perhaps given as TRBD1 or TRBD2 (5 bases each). The CDR3 sequence is 14 residues long. V was shortened by 5 bases and J by 1 base, with 10 bases between the two germline ends. CDR1 SGHRS and CDR2 YFSETQ come from the germline V gene.

The V call is TRBV10-3, the J call TRBJ2-3; 10 positions agree with TRBD2. The CDR3 runs 17 residues. The germline V gene encodes CDR1 ENHRY and CDR2 SYGVKD. The ends lost 3 bases at V and 0 bases at J; junction bases unmatched: 6. The CDR3 sequence: CAISEGASGGSTDTQYF. Written as DNA, the CDR3 is TGTGCCATCAGTGAAGGGGCTAGCGGGGGAAGCACAGATACGCAGTATTTT.

This clone was recorded a few times. The V call is TRBV30, the J call TRBJ2-5; perhaps TRBD1 as D (6 bases). CDR3 length: 12 residues. The germline V gene has CDR1 GTSNPN and CDR2 SVGIG (reference sequence). V was shortened by 2 bases and J by 4 bases, with 8 bases between the two germline ends. The CDR3 loop reads CAWSQQGETQYF. CDR3 nucleotides: TGTGCCTGGAGTCAACAGGGAGAGACCCAGTACTTC.

The chain links TRBV9 to TRBJ1-2; TRBD1 matches at 9 bases. The V gene's germline CDR1 is SGDLS and CDR2 YYNGEE. J was trimmed by 8 bases and V by 2 bases; bases with no gene match: 10. CDR3 length equals 15 residues. The CDR3 loop is CASSVSTGTGNGYTF. In DNA form, the CDR3 reads TGTGCCAGCAGCGTCTCTACAGGGACAGGGAACGGCTACACCTTC.

This sequence joins TRBV10-3 and TRBJ2-1, with no clear D. There are 15 residues in the CDR3. Germline CDR1 reads ENHRY; CDR2 reads SYGVKD. The ends were cut back, 4 bases at V and 6 bases at J, with 16 bases in the middle. This chain's CDR3 is CAISGARGGINEQFF. CDR3 bases: TGTGCCATCAGTGGGGCCCGAGGTGGAATCAATGAGCAGTTCTTC.

This clone was seen a handful of times. The J gene is TRBJ2-2, the V gene TRBV4-3, with D uncertain. The CDR3 is made up of 14 amino acids. The V end was cut by 0 bases, the J end by 5 bases, with 7 bases between. Germline CDR1 and CDR2: LGHNA and YSLEER. The CDR3 protein is CASSQDLGTGELFF. Written as DNA, the CDR3 is TGCGCCAGCAGCCAAGATTTGGGAACCGGGGAGCTGTTTTTT.

This clone was counted a few times. This rearrangement joins TRBV19 to TRBJ2-1; D is uncertain. The germline V gene has CDR1 LNHDA and CDR2 SQIVND (reference sequence). CDR3 length: 13 residues. Trimming pared 3 bases from V and 9 bases from J, leaving 12 bases between. In DNA, the CDR3 is TGTGCCAGTAGTATCGTCCGGGCAGGTGAGCAGTTCTTC. Protein product: CASSIVRAGEQFF.

This chain links TRBV5-1 with TRBJ2-5, with 7 bases that match TRBD1. Trimming cost V 3 bases and J 0 bases; bases outside gene matches: 5. Germline assignment: CDR1 SGHRS and CDR2 YFSETQ. The CDR3 runs 15 residues. The chain's CDR3 is CASSWTGTDQETQYF. CDR3 sequence (DNA): TGCGCCAGCAGCTGGACCGGGACAGACCAAGAGACCCAGTACTTC. The whole variable domain, remainder taken from reference TRBV5-1 and TRBJ2-5, is KAGVTQTPRYLIKTRGQQVTLSCSPISGHRSVSWYQQTPGQGLQFLFEYFSETQRNKGNFPGRFSGRQFSNSRSEMNVSTLELGDSALYLCASSWTGTDQETQYFGPGTRLLVL.

Only a few counts were recorded for this clone. The chain couples TRBV7-9 to TRBJ2-7; possible D gene TRBD1, 7 bases. CDR1 and CDR2 (germline): SEHNR, FQNEAQ (reference sequence). The CDR3 is 12 residues long. Trimming left V 5 bases short and J 5 bases short, with 10 bases between. The CDR3 DNA reads TGTGCCAGCAGCCCCAGGGGGGACGAGCAGTACTTC. It codes for CASSPRGDEQYF.

The chain joins TRBV7-8 to TRBJ2-2; D not resolved. CDR1 SGHVS and CDR2 FQNEAQ come from the germline V gene. The CDR3 spans 15 residues. The V and J ends lost 0 bases and 5 bases respectively, with 10 bases between them. The CDR3 loop reads CASSLAKPSTGELFF. CDR3 nucleotides: TGTGCCAGCAGCTTAGCGAAACCGTCAACCGGGGAGCTGTTTTTT.